A single sample gave rise to the 23 T cell receptor beta chains below, sequenced in a study of T cells in Graves' hyperthyroidism and ophthalmopathy. The investigators amplified TCR beta CDR3 regions from RNA transcripts. TCR CDR3 underwent first-round RT-PCR with the HTBI primer set. TCRdb reanalysed the multiplex PCR reads using MiXCR and keeps one entry per CDR3 protein. Of fewer than 700,000 distinct CDR3 sequences listed, 17% are singletons. The specimen sequenced was blood. These receptors were collected from a woman aged 18-30 years with Graves' ophthalmopathy.

This clonotype came up many times. This rearrangement joins TRBV27 to TRBJ2-5; 8 nucleotides align to TRBD1. J gave up 7 bases and V 5 bases, and 18 bases lay outside the gene matches. Looked up from germline, CDR1 is MNHEY and CDR2 is SMNVEV (reference sequence). The CDR3 consists of 17 residues. The CDR3 here is CASSPGLWAGGRLTQYF. The DNA for the CDR3 is TGTGCCAGCAGTCCTGGCCTATGGGCAGGGGGCCGATTGACCCAGTACTTC.

V and J are TRBV7-3 and TRBJ2-3; the match to TRBD2 covers 7 bases. Germline trimming cut 5 bases from V and 2 bases from J; bases unmatched to any gene: 7. CDR1 and CDR2 from the germline V gene are SGHTA and FQGTGA. There are 15 residues in the CDR3. Here the CDR3 DNA reads TGTGCCAGCAGCGTGGGCGGGGGAAACACAGATACGCAGTATTTT. Translated, it gives CASSVGGGNTDTQYF.

For this clonotype: One base away lies a much larger clone, so this may be a sequencing read error. The rearrangement links TRBV28 to TRBJ2-1; D is perhaps TRBD1 (6 bases). The V and J ends lost 5 bases and 5 bases respectively, with 16 bases between them. The germline CDR1 and CDR2 sequences are MDHEN and SYDVKM. The CDR3 covers 15 residues. The CDR3, as DNA: TGTGCCAGCAGTGACCAGGGGCTTAGGAACAATGAGCAGTTCTTC. Its translation: CASSDQGLRNNEQFF.

This clonotype has ten or more counts. The rearrangement joins TRBV27 to TRBJ2-3; D possibly matches TRBD1 or TRBD2 (5 bases each). CDR1 and CDR2 from the germline V gene are MNHEY and SMNVEV (reference sequence). Deletions cut 3 bases from V and 2 bases from J, with 15 bases between. The length of the CDR3 is 16 residues. CDR3 protein: CASSFQGVGHTDTQYF. The CDR3 DNA reads TGTGCCAGCAGTTTTCAGGGAGTCGGCCACACAGATACGCAGTATTTT.

This clonotype has ten or more counts. The chain carries TRBV20-1 and TRBJ2-5; 8 nucleotides match TRBD2. Trimming cost V 1 base and J 1 base; bases outside gene matches: 5. The CDR3 length is 15 residues. Germline V gives CDR1 DFQATT, CDR2 SNEGSKA (reference sequence). CDR3 in amino acids: CSARVPSGLQETQYF. The CDR3 region has the DNA TGCAGTGCTAGAGTACCTAGCGGGCTCCAAGAGACCCAGTACTTC.

This clonotype appeared many times. V gene TRBV2 combines with J gene TRBJ1-3; 8 bases are shared with TRBD1. The CDR3 loop spans 13 amino acids. V lost 6 bases to trimming and J lost 4 bases; unmatched junction nucleotides: 2. Germline V gives CDR1 SNHLY, CDR2 FYNNEI. Here the CDR3 reads CASSGDRGNTIYF. The DNA of the CDR3 is TGTGCCAGCAGCGGGGACAGGGGAAACACCATATATTTT.

Note on this clonotype: A junction end diverges from the germline sequence, so it may reflect a read error. The chain carries TRBV6-2 or TRBV6-3 and TRBJ2-2, with a possible D match to TRBD1 (6 bases). This CDR3 is 15 amino acids long. Per germline, CDR1 MNHEY and CDR2 SVGEGT. The CDR3 nucleotides read TGTGCCAGCAGTGACTCAGGGGAACCGACCGGGGAGCTGTTTTTT. Translation gives CASSDSGEPTGELFF.

This clonotype was detected ten times or more. This chain connects TRBV19 to TRBJ2-3, with TRBD2 matching 8 bases. The V gene end was trimmed by 4 bases and the J gene end by 0 bases; junction bases not matched to a gene: 0. Germline V gene sequence: CDR1 LNHDA, CDR2 SQIVND (reference sequence). The CDR3 spans 14 residues. The CDR3 loop reads CASSTSGSTDTQYF. The CDR3 region has the DNA TGTGCCAGTAGTACTAGCGGGAGCACAGATACGCAGTATTTT.

This clonotype has a count of ten or more. The genes are TRBV7-2 and TRBJ1-2; a possible D gene is TRBD1 (5 bases). Germline V gives CDR1 SGHTA, CDR2 FQGNSA. V lost 2 bases to trimming and J lost 0 bases, with 16 bases between them. CDR3 length equals 17 residues. The DNA of the CDR3 is TGTGCCAGCAGCTTACATCTCGGGGACGTACCTAACTATGGCTACACCTTC. This codes for CASSLHLGDVPNYGYTF.

This clonotype has a handful of counts. V usage is TRBV4-1 and J usage is TRBJ1-3; D gene unclear. The CDR3 has 17 residues. Germline lookup yields CDR1 MGHRA and CDR2 YSYEKL. Trimming shortened V by 0 bases and J by 0 bases, and 12 bases separated the two germline ends. CDR3 sequence reads: CASSQDPSDHSGNTIYF. In nucleotides, the CDR3 is TGCGCCAGCAGCCAAGATCCGTCCGACCACTCTGGAAACACCATATATTTT.

This clonotype was seen repeatedly, ten times or more. The genes are TRBV28 and TRBJ2-5; D is undetermined. V was pared by 4 bases and J by 5 bases, with 11 bases between. Germline CDR1 reads MDHEN; CDR2 reads SYDVKM. The CDR3 is 13 amino acids. The CDR3 coding sequence is TGTGCCAGCAGTTACCCTGGGTGGGAGACCCAGTACTTC. Protein product: CASSYPGWETQYF.

Only one count was recorded for this clonotype. A much larger clone lies a single base off, so this may be a read error. V and J are TRBV7-9 and TRBJ2-7, with D unclear. Trimming removed 3 bases from V and 2 bases from J, with 8 bases in between. The CDR3 spans 13 residues. Germline V lookup: CDR1 SEHNR, CDR2 FQNEAQ (reference sequence). The CDR3, as DNA: TGTGCCAGCAGCTTTCAACAGCCCTACGAGCAGTACTTC. Translating it yields CASSFQQPYEQYF. Together with reference TRBV7-9 and TRBJ2-7, the CDR3 gives the full variable domain: DTGVSQNPRHKITKRGQNVTFRCDPISEHNRLYWYRQTLGQGPEFLTYFQNEAQLEKSRLLSDRFSAERPKGSFSTLEIQRTEQGDSAMYLCASSFQQPYEQYFGPGTRLTVT.

This clonotype was seen many times. The chain couples TRBV18 to TRBJ2-5; 11 bases fit TRBD2. Germline V gives CDR1 KGHSH, CDR2 LQKENI. CDR3 length equals 15 residues. With V trimmed by 5 bases and J by 5 bases, 7 bases remained unmatched. The CDR3 reads CASSMTSGIGETQYF. CDR3 sequence (DNA): TGTGCCAGCTCAATGACTAGCGGGATCGGGGAGACCCAGTACTTC.

This clonotype was seen at least ten times. The chain is built from TRBV11-2 and TRBJ2-7, with no clear D. Looked up from germline, CDR1 is SGHAT and CDR2 is FQNNGV. CDR3 length: 14 amino acids. Trimming cost V 2 bases and J 2 bases, with 10 bases left between them. The DNA for the CDR3 is TGTGCCAGCAGCTTAACGACGGTGACCTACGAGCAGTACTTC. This sequence encodes CASSLTTVTYEQYF.

The rearrangement links TRBV19 to TRBJ1-5; 7 positions match TRBD1. Germline V gene data show CDR1 as LNHDA and CDR2 as SQIVND (reference sequence). Trimming took 6 bases from V and 2 from J; bases not matched to a gene: 10. The CDR3 contains 16 residues. The CDR3 DNA reads TGTGCCAGTAGCACTAGACAGGGTCGAGGCAATCAGCCCCAGCATTTT. Protein: CASSTRQGRGNQPQHF.

In this sample, this clonotype turned up many times. The chain has TRBV5-1 and TRBJ2-1; D gene ambiguous. The CDR3 covers 12 residues. Between the trimmed V and J ends, which lost 9 bases and 5 bases, there was a span of 12 bases. Germline CDR1 is SGHRS and CDR2 is YFSETQ. CDR3 residues: CATGDKNNEQFF. The CDR3 region has the DNA TGCGCCACCGGTGACAAAAACAATGAGCAGTTCTTC.

This clonotype turned up a few times. The gene calls are TRBV29-1 and TRBJ2-1; weak D call: TRBD1 (6 bases). The V end was cut by 2 bases, the J end by 0 bases, with 11 bases between. This CDR3 is 15 amino acids long. The germline CDR1 and CDR2 sequences are SQVTM and ANQGSEA. The CDR3 region is CSVETGSASYNEQFF. The CDR3 region has the DNA TGCAGCGTTGAAACAGGGTCGGCCTCCTACAATGAGCAGTTCTTC.

This clonotype showed up many times. J is TRBJ2-5 and V is TRBV3-1; D call uncertain. Germline assignment: CDR1 LGHDT and CDR2 YNNKEL (reference sequence). The CDR3 runs 12 residues. V was trimmed by 1 base and J by 5 bases, leaving 5 bases between them. CDR3 coding DNA: TGTGCCAGCAGCCAAGTCGTCGAGACCCAGTACTTC. It yields the protein CASSQVVETQYF.

This clonotype turned up a few times. The chain combines TRBV6-6 with TRBJ1-2, with D possibly being TRBD1 (5 bases). Trimming shortened V by 2 bases and J by 3 bases, and 13 bases separated the two germline ends. This CDR3 is 15 amino acids long. The germline V gene has CDR1 MNHNY and CDR2 SVGAGI (reference sequence). CDR3 protein: CASSYMGRGDYGYTF. DNA for the CDR3: TGTGCCAGCAGTTACATGGGTAGAGGGGACTATGGCTACACCTTC.

The CDR3 bases are TGCAGTGCTAGAGCCCGGACTAGCGGGGTCACAGATACGCAGTATTTT. The encoded protein is CSARARTSGVTDTQYF. This sequence joins TRBV20-1 and TRBJ2-3; 12 bases map to TRBD2. CDR1 is DFQATT, CDR2 SNEGSKA, per germline (reference sequence). CDR3 length: 16 amino acids. The V gene end was trimmed by 1 base and the J gene end by 2 bases; junction bases not matched to a gene: 4.

V is TRBV7-9 and J is TRBJ2-7; 15 bases align to TRBD2. The CDR3 length is 19 residues. The germline V gene encodes CDR1 SEHNR and CDR2 FQNEAQ (reference sequence). The V and J ends lost 4 bases and 4 bases, in that order; junction bases with no gene match: 14. Written as DNA, the CDR3 is TGTGCCAGCAGCTCCCTCGGGGGTGGACTAGCGGGGGGGCTGTACGAGCAGTACTTC. It specifies CASSSLGGGLAGGLYEQYF.

This clonotype has ten or more counts. The rearrangement joins TRBV7-9 to TRBJ2-3; D might be TRBD2 (6 bases). Per the germline V gene, CDR1 is SEHNR and CDR2 is FQNEAQ (reference sequence). Trimming took 11 bases from V and 3 from J, leaving 18 bases between them. The CDR3 has 14 residues. The CDR3 sequence: CACMEGTWTDTQYF. The DNA of the CDR3 is TGTGCCTGTATGGAGGGGACCTGGACAGATACGCAGTATTTT.

Many counts were recorded for this clonotype. The chain uses TRBV28 and TRBJ2-2, with TRBD1 identical over 7 bases. V gave up 1 base and J gave up 4 bases; unmatched junction bases: 3. This CDR3 spans 15 amino acids. The germline CDR1 and CDR2 sequences are MDHEN and SYDVKM. This CDR3 is CASSLSTGRTGELFF. The CDR3, as DNA: TGTGCCAGCAGTTTATCGACAGGGCGCACCGGGGAGCTGTTTTTT.